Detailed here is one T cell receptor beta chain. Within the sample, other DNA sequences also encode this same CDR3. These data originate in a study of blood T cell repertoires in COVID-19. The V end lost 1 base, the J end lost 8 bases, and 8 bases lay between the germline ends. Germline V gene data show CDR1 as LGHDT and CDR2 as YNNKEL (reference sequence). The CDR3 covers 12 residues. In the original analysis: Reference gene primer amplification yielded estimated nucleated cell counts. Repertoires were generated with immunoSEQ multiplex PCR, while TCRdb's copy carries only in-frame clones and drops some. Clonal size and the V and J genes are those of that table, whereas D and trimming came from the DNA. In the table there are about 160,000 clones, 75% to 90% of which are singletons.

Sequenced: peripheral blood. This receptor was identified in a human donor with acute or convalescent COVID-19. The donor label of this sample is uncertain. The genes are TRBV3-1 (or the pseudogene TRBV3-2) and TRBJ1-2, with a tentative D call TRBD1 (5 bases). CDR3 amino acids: CASSQVGGGYTF. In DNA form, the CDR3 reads TGTGCCAGCAGCCAAGTTGGGGGGGGCTACACCTTC.